This T cell receptor beta chain was found in a study of cytomegalovirus exposure and HLA in healthy donors. All donors participated as healthy donors of bone marrow. Primers for the PCR totalled 60 Vbeta and 13 Jbeta. Data came from immunoSEQ multiplex PCR; TCRdb stores just in-frame clones and leaves some out. The data hold 60,000 to 70,000 clones, with 65% to 70% observed a single time. With respect to this clone: Its antigen is currently unknown.

Study conclusions and caveats: The likely origin of a cluster of highly shared sequence variants was a sequencing artifact. It was 150 to 200 TCR beta chains that were listed as cytomegalovirus-associated. A later analysis found TCR association rates differed by HLA locus, highest for DRB1 and lowest for HLA-C.

The ends were cut back, 5 bases at V and 0 bases at J, with 8 bases in the middle. Per the germline V gene, CDR1 is LNHDA and CDR2 is SQIVND (reference sequence). The CDR3 is made up of 15 amino acids. What was sequenced was PBMCs. The V gene is TRBV19, the J gene TRBJ2-6; unclear D gene. This receptor was identified in a man in his forties or fifties in good health and CMV-seropositive. The CDR3 DNA is TGTGCCAGTAGTTCGGTGGTCTCTGGGGCCAACGTCCTGACTTTC. Translated, it gives CASSSVVSGANVLTF.